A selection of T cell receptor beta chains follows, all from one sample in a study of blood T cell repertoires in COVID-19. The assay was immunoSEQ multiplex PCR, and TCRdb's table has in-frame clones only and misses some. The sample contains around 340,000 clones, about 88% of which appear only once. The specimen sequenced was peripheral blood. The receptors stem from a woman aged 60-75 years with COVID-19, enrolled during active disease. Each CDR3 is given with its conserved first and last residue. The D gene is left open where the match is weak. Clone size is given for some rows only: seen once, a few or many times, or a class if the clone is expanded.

CASSSREYGTEAFF	TGTGCCAGCAGCAGTAGAGAGTACGGCACTGAAGCTTTCTTT	.	.	TRBJ1-1	TRBV5-6
CATSRTVILEAFF	TGTGCCACCAGCAGGACAGTGATACTTGAAGCTTTCTTT	.	.	TRBJ1-1	TRBV15
CASSKAADTQYF	TGTGCCAGCAGCAAAGCCGCAGATACGCAGTATTTT	.	.	TRBJ2-3	TRBV21-1
CASNTDYSNQPQHF	TGTGCCAGCAACACAGATTATAGCAATCAGCCCCAGCATTTT	.	.	TRBJ1-5	TRBV6-6
CASQGLHEKLFF	TGCGCCAGCCAGGGGCTTCATGAAAAACTGTTTTTT	.	.	TRBJ1-4	TRBV5-1
CASSVVGARGYTF	TGTGCCAGCAGCGTTGTGGGGGCTCGAGGCTACACCTTC	.	.	TRBJ1-2	TRBV7-2
CASNIRRGTEAFF	TGTGCCAGCAATATTCGGCGGGGCACTGAAGCTTTCTTT	.	.	TRBJ1-1	TRBV12-3/TRBV12-4
CASSSPVRAPDTEAFF	TGTGCCAGCAGCTCACCGGTGAGGGCTCCGGACACTGAAGCTTTCTTT	.	.	TRBJ1-1	TRBV4-2
CASRRPRPDRTNEKLFF	TGTGCCAGCAGGCGCCCTCGACCGGACAGGACTAATGAAAAACTGTTTTTT	.	TRBD1	TRBJ1-4	TRBV6-4
CASSPGSGGTTGELFF	TGTGCCAGCTCACCAGGAAGCGGGGGGACCACCGGGGAGCTGTTTTTT	.	TRBD2	TRBJ2-2	TRBV18
CASSFAGSSAFF	TGTGCCAGCAGTTTTGCCGGTAGTTCAGCTTTCTTT	.	.	TRBJ1-1	TRBV12-3/TRBV12-4
CASSTFRDRAHEQYF	TGTGCCAGCAGTACCTTCCGGGACAGGGCCCACGAGCAGTACTTC	.	TRBD1	TRBJ2-7	TRBV13
CAWRGRGRSGYTF	TGTGCCTGGAGGGGCAGGGGGCGTTCTGGCTACACCTTC	.	TRBD1	TRBJ1-2	TRBV30
CASSSDRGGNSPLHF	TGTGCCAGCAGTTCCGACAGGGGAGGCAATTCACCCCTCCACTTT	.	TRBD1	TRBJ1-6	TRBV27
CASSQEGRAHEQYF	TGCGCCAGCAGCCAAGAAGGGAGGGCCCACGAGCAGTACTTC	.	TRBD2	TRBJ2-7	TRBV4-1
CASSLDRGDTF	TGTGCCAGCAGTCTTGACAGGGGTGACACCTTC	.	TRBD1	TRBJ1-2	TRBV2
CASSPYNKREKLFF	TGTGCCAGCAGCCCCTATAATAAACGAGAAAAACTGTTTTTT	.	.	TRBJ1-4	TRBV3-1/TRBV3-2
CASSQGGVFNEKLFF	TGCGCCAGCAGCCAAGGGGGAGTATTTAATGAAAAACTGTTTTTT	.	.	TRBJ1-4	TRBV4-1
CASSQRDRDVLSAQHF	TGTGCCAGCAGCCAAAGGGACAGGGATGTCCTGTCGGCCCAGCATTTT	.	TRBD1	TRBJ1-5	TRBV3-1/TRBV3-2
CASSLGADRLTGELFF	TGTGCCAGCAGCTTAGGGGCAGACAGACTCACCGGGGAGCTGTTTTTT	.	.	TRBJ2-2	TRBV7-2
CASSVAGGVEQFF	TGTGCCAGCAGCGTAGCTGGCGGGGTTGAGCAGTTCTTC	.	.	TRBJ2-1	TRBV9
CASSLGGQPTDTQYF	TGTGCCAGCAGCTTAGGGGGACAGCCCACAGATACGCAGTATTTT	.	TRBD1	TRBJ2-3	TRBV7-6
CAWTFRTSGGNTGELFF	TGTGCCTGGACGTTCCGGACTAGCGGGGGAAACACCGGGGAGCTGTTTTTT	.	TRBD2	TRBJ2-2	TRBV30
CASSFASGGSTDTQYF	TGTGCCAGCAGCTTCGCTAGCGGGGGAAGCACAGATACGCAGTATTTT	.	TRBD2	TRBJ2-3	TRBV7-9
CASSLVSGQGPYGYTF	TGCGCCAGCAGCTTGGTGTCGGGACAGGGGCCCTATGGCTACACCTTC	.	TRBD1	TRBJ1-2	TRBV5-1
CASSQWGENTIYF	TGTGCCAGCAGCCAGTGGGGGGAAAACACCATATATTTT	.	.	TRBJ1-3	TRBV7-2
CASSQSRGLMNTEAFF	TGTGCCAGCAGCCAATCAAGGGGGCTTATGAACACTGAAGCTTTCTTT	.	TRBD1	TRBJ1-1	TRBV16
CASSLAGSGEETQYF	TGTGCCAGCAGCTTGGCGGGTAGCGGGGAAGAGACCCAGTACTTC	once	TRBD2	TRBJ2-5	TRBV5-4
CSVEDYPTSGRGDEQFF	TGCAGCGTTGAAGATTACCCCACTAGCGGCCGGGGCGATGAGCAGTTCTTC	.	TRBD2	TRBJ2-1	TRBV29-1
CSALDSGKLFF	TGCAGTGCTTTGGACAGCGGAAAACTGTTTTTT	.	.	TRBJ1-4	TRBV20-1
CAVEVASDYEQYF	TGCGCCGTGGAAGTAGCCTCAGACTACGAGCAGTACTTC	.	.	TRBJ2-7	TRBV5-1
CASSFGGGPGETQYF	TGCGCCAGCAGCTTCGGCGGGGGACCAGGGGAGACCCAGTACTTC	.	TRBD2	TRBJ2-5	TRBV5-1
CAWSVGRVGTGGSGYGYTF	TGTGCCTGGAGTGTGGGCCGAGTAGGGACAGGGGGCTCGGGCTATGGCTACACCTTC	once	TRBD1	TRBJ1-2	TRBV30
CASSPNRGGETQYF	TGTGCCAGCTCACCCAACAGAGGCGGGGAGACCCAGTACTTC	.	.	TRBJ2-5	TRBV18
CASSPPAGINYGYTF	TGTGCCAGCTCACCACCGGCAGGAATCAACTATGGCTACACCTTC	.	.	TRBJ1-2	TRBV18
CAGLRIRTEAFF	TGTGCCGGGCTCAGGATTAGGACTGAAGCTTTCTTT	.	.	TRBJ1-1	TRBV30
CASSLEGRGYTF	TGTGCCAGCAGTTTAGAGGGGAGGGGCTACACCTTC	.	.	TRBJ1-2	TRBV12-3/TRBV12-4
CASRSPGQGEGGYTF	TGTGCCAGCAGGTCCCCGGGACAGGGTGAAGGAGGCTACACCTTC	.	TRBD1	TRBJ1-2	TRBV6-6
CASSIEGGVNQPQHF	TGTGCCAGTAGTATAGAGGGGGGGGTTAATCAGCCCCAGCATTTT	.	.	TRBJ1-5	TRBV19
CASSKPLDRASGANVLTF	TGCGCCAGCAGCAAACCCCTGGACAGGGCGTCTGGGGCCAACGTCCTGACTTTC	.	TRBD1	TRBJ2-6	TRBV4-1
CASSLGGGTYSLSPLHF	TGTGCCAGCAGCTTAGGTGGGGGGACCTATAGTCTTTCACCCCTCCACTTT	.	.	TRBJ1-6	TRBV7-2
CASSQDRRGAPGGGELFF	TGTGCCAGCAGCCAAGATAGACGGGGGGCCCCTGGCGGAGGGGAGCTGTTTTTT	many	.	TRBJ2-2	TRBV3-1/TRBV3-2
CASRTEDGYEQYF	TGTGCCAGCAGAACTGAGGATGGCTACGAGCAGTACTTC	.	.	TRBJ2-7	TRBV27
CSVETPGAGAYNEQFF	TGCAGCGTCGAAACTCCAGGCGCTGGGGCATACAATGAGCAGTTCTTC	.	.	TRBJ2-1	TRBV29-1
CASTIGRTEAFF	TGTGCCAGCACTATAGGGAGGACTGAAGCTTTCTTT	.	.	TRBJ1-1	TRBV2
CASISTAMNTEAFF	TGTGCCAGTATTTCGACAGCCATGAACACTGAAGCTTTCTTT	.	.	TRBJ1-1	TRBV19
CASSPRGEEDEQYF	TGTGCCAGCTCACCACGGGGGGAAGAGGACGAGCAGTACTTC	.	.	TRBJ2-7	TRBV18
CAISPQGDSGNTIYF	TGTGCCATCAGCCCACAGGGAGACTCTGGAAACACCATATATTTT	.	.	TRBJ1-3	TRBV10-3
CASSLEGLLLYNEQFF	TGCGCCAGCAGCTTGGAGGGACTACTTCTCTACAATGAGCAGTTCTTC	.	TRBD2	TRBJ2-1	TRBV5-1
CASSRYGDTQYF	TGTGCCAGCAGCCGATACGGGGATACGCAGTATTTT	once	.	TRBJ2-3	TRBV28
CASSPGTGRETQYF	TGCGCCAGCAGCCCCGGGACAGGGAGGGAGACCCAGTACTTC	.	TRBD1	TRBJ2-5	TRBV5-1
CASTAGGLYNEQFF	TGTGCCAGCACCGCAGGGGGGTTGTACAATGAGCAGTTCTTC	.	.	TRBJ2-1	TRBV6-5
CASSFTVNTGELFF	TGTGCCAGCAGCTTTACGGTGAACACCGGGGAGCTGTTTTTT	.	.	TRBJ2-2	TRBV7-8
CASSPTGGTGDYNSPLHF	TGTGCCAGCAGCCCCACGGGGGGGACAGGGGACTATAATTCACCCCTCCACTTT	.	TRBD1	TRBJ1-6	TRBV11-2
CASSRGQSYEQYF	TGCGCCAGCAGCAGGGGACAGTCCTACGAGCAGTACTTC	.	TRBD1	TRBJ2-7	TRBV5-1
CASSRLAGGTDTQYF	TGTGCCAGCAGCAGACTAGCGGGGGGCACAGATACGCAGTATTTT	.	TRBD2	TRBJ2-3	TRBV2
CASSRSGLYTQYF	TGTGCCAGCAGCCGGTCAGGTTTATATACGCAGTATTTT	.	.	TRBJ2-3	TRBV5-6
CASRQDRGGSPLHF	TGTGCCAGCAGGCAGGACAGGGGAGGTTCACCCCTCCACTTT	.	TRBD1	TRBJ1-6	TRBV2